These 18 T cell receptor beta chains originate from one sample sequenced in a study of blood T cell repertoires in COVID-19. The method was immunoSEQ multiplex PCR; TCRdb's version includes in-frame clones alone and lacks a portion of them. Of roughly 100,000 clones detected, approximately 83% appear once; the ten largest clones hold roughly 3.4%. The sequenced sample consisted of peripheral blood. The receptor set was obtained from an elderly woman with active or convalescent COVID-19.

The CDR3 protein is CASSLVRDRRYTGELFF. Here the CDR3 DNA reads TGTGCCAGCAGCTTAGTACGGGACAGACGATACACCGGGGAGCTGTTTTTT. This sequence joins TRBV11-2 and TRBJ2-2; TRBD1 matches 7 bases. There are 17 residues in the CDR3. The trim removed 1 base at V and 3 bases at J, leaving 8 bases unmatched. CDR1 and CDR2 (germline): SGHAT, FQNNGV.

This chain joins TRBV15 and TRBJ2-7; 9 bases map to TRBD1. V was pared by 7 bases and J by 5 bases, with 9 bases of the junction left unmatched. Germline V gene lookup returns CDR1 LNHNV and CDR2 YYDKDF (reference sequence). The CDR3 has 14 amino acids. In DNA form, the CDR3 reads TGTGCCACCAACAAGGGGACAGGGTCCCACGAGCAGTACTTC. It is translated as CATNKGTGSHEQYF.

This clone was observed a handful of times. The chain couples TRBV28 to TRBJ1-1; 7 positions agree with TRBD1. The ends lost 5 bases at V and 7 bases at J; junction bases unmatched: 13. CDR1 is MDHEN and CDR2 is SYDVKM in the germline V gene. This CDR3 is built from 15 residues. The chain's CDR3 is CASSISGGRKYEAFF. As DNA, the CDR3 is TGTGCCAGCAGTATATCAGGGGGGCGCAAATATGAAGCTTTCTTT.

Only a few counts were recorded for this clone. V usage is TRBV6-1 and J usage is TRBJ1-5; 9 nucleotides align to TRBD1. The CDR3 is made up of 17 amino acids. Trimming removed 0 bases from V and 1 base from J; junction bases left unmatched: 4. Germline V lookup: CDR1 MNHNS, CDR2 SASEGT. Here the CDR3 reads CASSEALGTGSNQPQHF. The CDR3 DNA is TGTGCCAGCAGTGAAGCGCTTGGGACAGGGAGCAATCAGCCCCAGCATTTT.

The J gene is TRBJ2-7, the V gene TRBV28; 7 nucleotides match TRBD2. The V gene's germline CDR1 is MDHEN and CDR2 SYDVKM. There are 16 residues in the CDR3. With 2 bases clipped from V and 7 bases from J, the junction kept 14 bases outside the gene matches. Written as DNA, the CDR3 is TGTGCCAGCAGTTTACAAGGAGGCGGGAGTTCTCTAGAGCAGTACTTC. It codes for CASSLQGGGSSLEQYF.

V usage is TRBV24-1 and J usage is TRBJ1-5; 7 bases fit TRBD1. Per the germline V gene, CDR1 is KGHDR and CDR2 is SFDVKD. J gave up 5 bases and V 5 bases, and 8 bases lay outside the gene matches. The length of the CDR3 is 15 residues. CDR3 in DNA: TGTGCCACCAGTGTTCGTGGAGGGGGCGATCAGCCCCAGCATTTT. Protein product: CATSVRGGGDQPQHF.

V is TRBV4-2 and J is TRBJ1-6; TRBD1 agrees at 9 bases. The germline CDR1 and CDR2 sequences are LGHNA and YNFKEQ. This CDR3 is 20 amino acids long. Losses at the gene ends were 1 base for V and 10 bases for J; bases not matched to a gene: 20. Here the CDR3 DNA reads TGTGCCAGCAGCCAAGGCATATCCGGGACAGGGAAACTATCAGGCTCACCCCTCCACTTT. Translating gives CASSQGISGTGKLSGSPLHF.

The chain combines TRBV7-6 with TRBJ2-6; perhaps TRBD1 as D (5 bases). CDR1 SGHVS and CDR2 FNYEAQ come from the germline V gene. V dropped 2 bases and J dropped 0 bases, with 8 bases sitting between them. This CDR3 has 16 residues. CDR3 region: CASSLQGSSGANVLTF. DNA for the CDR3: TGTGCCAGCAGCTTACAGGGAAGCTCTGGGGCCAACGTCCTGACTTTC.

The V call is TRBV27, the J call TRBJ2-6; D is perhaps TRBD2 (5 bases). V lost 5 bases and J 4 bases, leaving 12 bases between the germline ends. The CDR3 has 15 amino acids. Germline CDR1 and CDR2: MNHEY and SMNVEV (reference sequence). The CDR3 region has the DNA TGTGCCAGCAGTCCCCTAGCCTACGGGGCCAACGTCCTGACTTTC. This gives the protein CASSPLAYGANVLTF.

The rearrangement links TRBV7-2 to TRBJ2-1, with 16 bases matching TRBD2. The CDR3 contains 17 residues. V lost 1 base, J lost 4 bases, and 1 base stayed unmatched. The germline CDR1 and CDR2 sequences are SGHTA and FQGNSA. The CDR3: CASSLVGLAGGYNEQFF. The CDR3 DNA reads TGTGCCAGCAGCTTAGTGGGACTAGCGGGGGGGTACAATGAGCAGTTCTTC.

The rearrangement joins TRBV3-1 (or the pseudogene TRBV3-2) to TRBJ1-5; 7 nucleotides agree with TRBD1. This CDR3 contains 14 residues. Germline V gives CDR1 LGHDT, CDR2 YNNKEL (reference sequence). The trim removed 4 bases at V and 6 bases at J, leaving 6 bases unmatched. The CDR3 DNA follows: TGTGCCAGCAGCCCCGTGCAGGGGGTTCAGCCCCAGCATTTT. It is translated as CASSPVQGVQPQHF.

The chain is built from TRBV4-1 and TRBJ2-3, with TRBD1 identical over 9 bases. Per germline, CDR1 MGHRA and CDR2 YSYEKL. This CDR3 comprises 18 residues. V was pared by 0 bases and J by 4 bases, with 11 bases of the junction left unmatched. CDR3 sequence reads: CASSQDPGQGMFPDTQYF. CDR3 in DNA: TGCGCCAGCAGCCAAGATCCCGGACAGGGGATGTTTCCAGATACGCAGTATTTT.

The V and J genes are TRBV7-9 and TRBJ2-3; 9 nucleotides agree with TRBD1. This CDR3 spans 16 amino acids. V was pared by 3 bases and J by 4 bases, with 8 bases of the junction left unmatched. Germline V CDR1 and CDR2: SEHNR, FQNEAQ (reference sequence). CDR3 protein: CASSFQDRGSPDTQYF. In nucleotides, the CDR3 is TGTGCCAGCAGCTTCCAGGACAGGGGTTCCCCAGATACGCAGTATTTT.

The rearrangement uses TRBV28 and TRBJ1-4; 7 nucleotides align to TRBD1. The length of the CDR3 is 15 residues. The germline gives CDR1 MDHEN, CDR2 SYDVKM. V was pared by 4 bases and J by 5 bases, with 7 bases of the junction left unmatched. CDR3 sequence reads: CASSSGQDINEKLFF. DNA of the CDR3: TGTGCCAGCAGTTCAGGACAGGACATCAATGAAAAACTGTTTTTT.

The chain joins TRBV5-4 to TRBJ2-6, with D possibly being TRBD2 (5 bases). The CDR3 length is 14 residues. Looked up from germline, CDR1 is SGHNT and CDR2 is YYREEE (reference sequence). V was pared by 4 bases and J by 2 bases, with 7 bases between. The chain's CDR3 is CASSDGAGANVLTF. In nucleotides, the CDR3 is TGTGCCAGCAGCGACGGGGCTGGGGCCAACGTCCTGACTTTC.

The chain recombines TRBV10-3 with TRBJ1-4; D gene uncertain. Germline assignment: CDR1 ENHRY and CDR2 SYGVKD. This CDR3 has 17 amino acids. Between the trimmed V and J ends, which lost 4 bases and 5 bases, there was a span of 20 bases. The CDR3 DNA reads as TGTGCCATCAGTGTTAACCCCCAGGCAGCCCACAATGAAAAACTGTTTTTT. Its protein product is CAISVNPQAAHNEKLFF.

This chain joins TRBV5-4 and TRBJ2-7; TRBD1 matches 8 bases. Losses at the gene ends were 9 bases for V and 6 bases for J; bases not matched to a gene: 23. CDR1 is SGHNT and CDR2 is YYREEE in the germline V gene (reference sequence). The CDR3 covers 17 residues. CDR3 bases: TGTGCCACGGGGCCAGGGGGCACGTATTATGCTGGCGGCGAGCAGTACTTC. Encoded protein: CATGPGGTYYAGGEQYF.

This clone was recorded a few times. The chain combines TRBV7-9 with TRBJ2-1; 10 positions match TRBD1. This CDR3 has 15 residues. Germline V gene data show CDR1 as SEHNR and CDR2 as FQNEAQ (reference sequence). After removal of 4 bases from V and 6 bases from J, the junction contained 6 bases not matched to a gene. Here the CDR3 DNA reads TGTGCCAGCAGCTCTAGGGACAGGGGAGGCAATGAGCAGTTCTTC. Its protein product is CASSSRDRGGNEQFF. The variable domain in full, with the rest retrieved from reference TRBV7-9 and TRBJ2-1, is DTGVSQNPRHKITKRGQNVTFRCDPISEHNRLYWYRQTLGQGPEFLTYFQNEAQLEKSRLLSDRFSAERPKGSFSTLEIQRTEQGDSAMYLCASSSRDRGGNEQFFGPGTRLTVL.